This is a list of T cell receptor beta chains from one sample in a study of metastatic and nonmetastatic thyroid tumors. TCRdb used MiXCR to call clones anew from the PCR reads. Of roughly 10,000 clones detected, roughly 38% appear once; the ten largest clones hold about 15%. The sequenced sample was tumor tissue. The receptor source for this set is a female donor with papillary thyroid cancer or a benign thyroid nodule (not recorded which). Some clones in this sample may be carry-over from other donors' samples. Both conserved end residues are part of each CDR3. D genes are given only for firm matches. Not all rows give a size; the values are once, few, many and, for expanded clones, a class.

d_call: TRBD1; clone_size: .; cdr3_length: 13; j_call: TRBJ1-2; v_call: TRBV20-1; cdr3_aa: CSARVGTAQGYTF; cdr3_nt: TGCAGTGCTAGAGTGGGGACAGCTCAAGGCTACACCTTC
d_call: .; clone_size: few; cdr3_length: 14; j_call: TRBJ2-1; v_call: TRBV19; cdr3_aa: CASNGPSSYNEQFF; cdr3_nt: TGTGCCAGTAACGGTCCTAGCTCCTACAATGAGCAGTTCTTC
d_call: .; clone_size: .; cdr3_length: 13; j_call: TRBJ2-7; v_call: TRBV20-1; cdr3_aa: CSAHTGGSYEQYF; cdr3_nt: TGCAGTGCTCATACCGGGGGATCCTACGAGCAGTACTTC
d_call: TRBD2; clone_size: .; cdr3_length: 15; j_call: TRBJ2-7; v_call: TRBV5-1; cdr3_aa: CASSLWAGGLYEQYF; cdr3_nt: TGCGCCAGCAGCTTGTGGGCGGGGGGCCTCTACGAGCAGTACTTC
d_call: .; clone_size: .; cdr3_length: 14; j_call: TRBJ1-2; v_call: TRBV28; cdr3_aa: CASYIGRGNYGYTF; cdr3_nt: TGTGCCAGCTACATTGGGAGGGGGAACTATGGCTACACCTTC
d_call: .; clone_size: .; cdr3_length: 16; j_call: TRBJ1-6; v_call: TRBV4-3; cdr3_aa: CASSQESQGHLTPLHF; cdr3_nt: TGCGCCAGCAGCCAAGAATCGCAGGGGCATCTGACACCCCTCCACTTT
d_call: TRBD2; clone_size: once; cdr3_length: 17; j_call: TRBJ2-7; v_call: TRBV13; cdr3_aa: CASSSTLSGGADAEQYF; cdr3_nt: TGTGCCAGCAGCTCAACTTTAAGCGGGGGGGCGGATGCCGAGCAGTACTTC
d_call: .; clone_size: .; cdr3_length: 12; j_call: TRBJ1-5; v_call: TRBV20-1; cdr3_aa: CSASSGAGPQHF; cdr3_nt: TGCAGTGCTAGTTCGGGGGCCGGGCCCCAGCATTTT
d_call: .; clone_size: .; cdr3_length: 15; j_call: TRBJ1-1; v_call: TRBV20-1; cdr3_aa: CSAMVSSVLGTEAFF; cdr3_nt: TGCAGTGCTATGGTCAGCTCAGTCTTGGGCACTGAAGCTTTCTTT
d_call: TRBD1; clone_size: .; cdr3_length: 16; j_call: TRBJ1-1; v_call: TRBV28; cdr3_aa: CASSRRGIGFLPEAFF; cdr3_nt: TGTGCCAGCAGCCGCAGGGGGATCGGATTCTTACCTGAAGCTTTCTTT
d_call: TRBD1; clone_size: few; cdr3_length: 15; j_call: TRBJ2-7; v_call: TRBV19; cdr3_aa: CASSISGTGGFEQYF; cdr3_nt: TGTGCCAGTAGTATATCGGGGACAGGGGGCTTCGAGCAGTACTTC
d_call: .; clone_size: .; cdr3_length: 16; j_call: TRBJ2-1; v_call: TRBV10-1; cdr3_aa: CASSDFGESSYNEQFF; cdr3_nt: TGCGCCAGCAGTGATTTTGGGGAAAGCTCCTACAATGAGCAGTTCTTC
d_call: TRBD2; clone_size: few; cdr3_length: 15; j_call: TRBJ2-7; v_call: TRBV6-1; cdr3_aa: CASSEGRGLTYEQYF; cdr3_nt: TGTGCCAGCAGTGAAGGGCGGGGGTTGACCTACGAGCAGTACTTC
d_call: .; clone_size: .; cdr3_length: 14; j_call: TRBJ1-3; v_call: TRBV30; cdr3_aa: CAWRGTGTGNTIYF; cdr3_nt: TGTGCCTGGAGGGGGACGGGTACTGGAAACACCATATATTTT
d_call: .; clone_size: .; cdr3_length: 14; j_call: TRBJ2-2; v_call: TRBV5-1; cdr3_aa: CASSPLSNTGELFF; cdr3_nt: TGCGCCAGCAGCCCACTAAGTAACACCGGGGAGCTGTTTTTT
d_call: .; clone_size: .; cdr3_length: 14; j_call: TRBJ2-2; v_call: TRBV6-1; cdr3_aa: CASRGTGNTGELFF; cdr3_nt: TGTGCCAGCAGGGGGACGGGGAACACCGGGGAGCTGTTTTTT
d_call: .; clone_size: many; cdr3_length: 14; j_call: TRBJ2-7; v_call: TRBV5-1; cdr3_aa: CASSLSVAAYEQYF; cdr3_nt: TGCGCCAGCAGCTTGTCCGTGGCGGCCTACGAGCAGTACTTC
d_call: TRBD1; clone_size: few; cdr3_length: 16; j_call: TRBJ2-2; v_call: TRBV28; cdr3_aa: CASSFLGQGTDGELFF; cdr3_nt: TGTGCCAGCAGTTTCCTCGGACAGGGGACGGACGGGGAGCTGTTTTTT
d_call: .; clone_size: .; cdr3_length: 15; j_call: TRBJ1-1; v_call: TRBV9; cdr3_aa: CASSVAGGANTEAFF; cdr3_nt: TGTGCCAGCAGCGTAGCTGGGGGGGCCAACACTGAAGCTTTCTTT
d_call: .; clone_size: .; cdr3_length: 15; j_call: TRBJ1-6; v_call: TRBV7-3; cdr3_aa: CASNGQGQYNSPLHF; cdr3_nt: TGTGCCAGCAACGGCCAGGGGCAGTATAATTCACCCCTCCACTTT
d_call: .; clone_size: .; cdr3_length: 15; j_call: TRBJ2-3; v_call: TRBV7-2; cdr3_aa: CASSLAAGSTDTQYF; cdr3_nt: TGTGCCAGCAGCTTAGCGGCGGGAAGCACAGATACGCAGTATTTT
d_call: .; clone_size: .; cdr3_length: 12; j_call: TRBJ1-6; v_call: TRBV11-2; cdr3_aa: CASRSGVSPLHF; cdr3_nt: TGTGCCAGCAGGTCGGGGGTGTCACCCCTCCACTTT
d_call: TRBD2; clone_size: few; cdr3_length: 12; j_call: TRBJ2-7; v_call: TRBV6-9; cdr3_aa: CASSYLAGEQYF; cdr3_nt: TGTGCCAGCAGTTATTTAGCGGGCGAGCAGTACTTC
d_call: .; clone_size: .; cdr3_length: 14; j_call: TRBJ1-2; v_call: TRBV28; cdr3_aa: CASSGLPHNYGYTF; cdr3_nt: TGTGCCAGCAGCGGACTTCCTCATAACTATGGCTACACCTTC
d_call: .; clone_size: few; cdr3_length: 16; j_call: TRBJ1-1; v_call: TRBV12-3/TRBV12-4; cdr3_aa: CASSSLQWQSGTEAFF; cdr3_nt: TGTGCCAGCAGTTCCCTTCAATGGCAAAGCGGCACTGAAGCTTTCTTT
d_call: TRBD1; clone_size: .; cdr3_length: 12; j_call: TRBJ2-7; v_call: TRBV6-2/TRBV6-3; cdr3_aa: CASRDRGHEQYF; cdr3_nt: TGTGCCAGCCGGGACAGGGGCCACGAGCAGTACTTC
d_call: .; clone_size: few; cdr3_length: 15; j_call: TRBJ1-2; v_call: TRBV6-1; cdr3_aa: CASSEFHHPDYGYTF; cdr3_nt: TGTGCCAGCAGTGAATTTCATCACCCTGACTATGGCTACACCTTC
d_call: .; clone_size: .; cdr3_length: 14; j_call: TRBJ1-1; v_call: TRBV6-2/TRBV6-3; cdr3_aa: CASSYPQANTEAFF; cdr3_nt: TGTGCCAGCAGTTACCCCCAGGCTAACACTGAAGCTTTCTTT
d_call: TRBD2; clone_size: few; cdr3_length: 14; j_call: TRBJ2-7; v_call: TRBV28; cdr3_aa: CASRLLAGASEQYF; cdr3_nt: TGTGCCAGCAGACTACTAGCGGGAGCCTCCGAGCAGTACTTC
d_call: TRBD1; clone_size: .; cdr3_length: 16; j_call: TRBJ1-2; v_call: TRBV9; cdr3_aa: CASTKVPSDRVYGYTF; cdr3_nt: TGTGCCAGCACCAAAGTCCCCTCGGACAGGGTGTATGGCTACACCTTC
d_call: .; clone_size: .; cdr3_length: 13; j_call: TRBJ2-1; v_call: TRBV4-3; cdr3_aa: CASSQGASNEQFF; cdr3_nt: TGCGCCAGCAGCCAAGGCGCAAGCAATGAGCAGTTCTTC
d_call: TRBD1; clone_size: .; cdr3_length: 13; j_call: TRBJ1-1; v_call: TRBV2; cdr3_aa: CASKMTGDTEAFF; cdr3_nt: TGTGCCAGCAAAATGACAGGGGACACTGAAGCTTTCTTT
d_call: .; clone_size: .; cdr3_length: 11; j_call: TRBJ1-1; v_call: TRBV28; cdr3_aa: CASSYSTEAFF; cdr3_nt: TGTGCCAGCAGTTACAGCACTGAAGCTTTCTTT
d_call: .; clone_size: medium-sized; cdr3_length: 14; j_call: TRBJ2-3; v_call: TRBV9; cdr3_aa: CASSEGGSTDTQYF; cdr3_nt: TGTGCCAGCAGCGAAGGGGGGAGCACAGATACGCAGTATTTT
d_call: .; clone_size: .; cdr3_length: 14; j_call: TRBJ1-2; v_call: TRBV30; cdr3_aa: CAWSAGLPNYGYTF; cdr3_nt: TGTGCCTGGAGCGCGGGACTTCCTAACTATGGCTACACCTTC